These 9 T cell receptor beta chains share one sample of origin, sequenced in a study of OX40 agonist ivuxolimab in advanced cancers. The protocol was immunoSEQ multiplex PCR, while the TCRdb copy is restricted to in-frame clones and leaves out a portion. The sample contains tens of thousands of clones, 88% of which appear only once. Sequencing was performed on CD4+ or CD8+ T cells sorted from blood, taken in a trial of the OX40 agonist ivuxolimab. The receptors stem from an adult with an advanced solid tumor such as melanoma, head and neck, liver or kidney cancer.

The rearrangement uses TRBV27 and TRBJ2-7; TRBD1 matches 7 bases. Trimming cost V 4 bases and J 1 base; bases outside gene matches: 4. The germline V gene has CDR1 MNHEY and CDR2 SMNVEV (reference sequence). CDR3 size: 14 residues. This CDR3 reads CASSYRQGSYEQYF. The CDR3 nucleotides read TGTGCCAGCAGTTACCGACAGGGTTCCTACGAGCAGTACTTC.

The CDR3 DNA is TGTGCCAGCAGCCCGGGGACTGAAGCTTTCTTT. Protein sequence: CASSPGTEAFF. This chain connects TRBV7-2 to TRBJ1-1; no definite D call. The CDR3 loop spans 11 amino acids. Trimming removed 5 bases at V and 5 bases at J, with 6 bases between. Germline V lookup: CDR1 SGHTA, CDR2 FQGNSA.

This chain joins TRBV19 and TRBJ1-2; 8 bases map to TRBD1. J was trimmed by 4 bases and V by 7 bases; bases with no gene match: 8. This CDR3 has 14 residues. CDR1 is LNHDA and CDR2 is SQIVND in the germline V gene (reference sequence). CDR3 sequence: CASTPGGAGYGYTF. The CDR3 DNA follows: TGTGCCAGTACCCCAGGGGGCGCGGGCTATGGCTACACCTTC.

This clone showed up just once. The chain combines TRBV23-1 with TRBJ2-7, with D possibly being TRBD2 (5 bases). The DNA end favors TRBJ2-5, so the J call may be wrong. Being an ORF, TRBV23-1 has a function that is uncertain. The CDR3 extends over 14 amino acids. The CDR3 DNA reads TGCGCCAGCAACTTACCGGGAAACCAAGAGACCCAGTACTTC. Encoded protein: CASNLPGNQETQYF.

The chain joins TRBV7-8 to TRBJ2-1, with 14 bases lining up with TRBD2. Losses at the gene ends were 0 bases for V and 5 bases for J; bases not matched to a gene: 15. Germline V lookup: CDR1 SGHVS, CDR2 FQNEAQ. The CDR3 runs to 21 residues. In DNA form, the CDR3 reads TGTGCCAGCAGCTTAGCGCTAAGTTACGGACTAGCGGGAGGTTTTCACAATGAGCAGTTCTTC. Translated, it gives CASSLALSYGLAGGFHNEQFF.

The chain is built from TRBV7-9 and TRBJ1-2, with 7 positions matching TRBD1. The CDR3 runs to 16 residues. The ends lost 0 bases at V and 8 bases at J; junction bases unmatched: 12. Germline assignment: CDR1 SEHNR and CDR2 FQNEAQ (reference sequence). The CDR3 nucleotides read TGTGCCAGCAGCTTAGCGCCTAACTACAGGGGTGAGGGCTACACCTTC. Translated, it gives CASSLAPNYRGEGYTF.

J is TRBJ2-1 and V is TRBV14, with TRBD2 identical over 12 bases. Unmatched junction bases numbered 5, after V lost 10 bases and J lost 7 bases. The CDR3 consists of 13 residues. Germline CDR1 is SGHDN and CDR2 is FVKESK. The CDR3 DNA sequence: TGTGCCACCCGGACTAGCGGGGCTAATGAGCAGTTCTTC. The encoded protein is CATRTSGANEQFF.

The genes are TRBV9 and TRBJ1-1, with D tentatively TRBD1 (6 bases). The V end lost 4 bases, the J end lost 0 bases, and 13 bases lay between the germline ends. Germline values: CDR1 SGDLS, CDR2 YYNGEE. This CDR3 region has 15 residues. The CDR3 protein is CASSPRGGLNTEAFF. DNA of the CDR3: TGTGCCAGCAGCCCCCGAGGGGGGCTGAACACTGAAGCTTTCTTT.

J is TRBJ1-5 and V is TRBV19, with D maybe TRBD1 (5 bases). V lost 6 bases, J lost 2 bases, and 14 bases lay in between. The CDR3 runs 15 residues. From germline, CDR1 is LNHDA and CDR2 SQIVND (reference sequence). The CDR3 DNA is TGTGCCAGTAGGTCCAGGGAATTTCGCAATCAGCCCCAGCATTTT. This gives the protein CASRSREFRNQPQHF.